This T cell receptor beta chain was sequenced in a study of T cells in Graves' hyperthyroidism and ophthalmopathy. With V trimmed by 1 base and J by 4 bases, 3 bases remained unmatched. CDR3 length: 14 residues. TCR beta CDR3 regions were amplified from RNA. The primer set for the first-round RT-PCR of the TCR CDR3 was HTBI. TCRdb ran MiXCR on the multiplex PCR reads and lists one entry per CDR3 protein. The repertoire consists of a few hundred thousand distinct CDR3 sequences, with approximately 18% occurring once and the leading ten covering roughly 40%. This clonotype has just a few counts. Sequenced: blood. The J gene is TRBJ2-5, the V gene TRBV12-3 or TRBV12-4, with 7 bases matching TRBD2. The TCR was taken from a man aged 50 to 59 with Graves' ophthalmopathy. DNA for the CDR3: TGTGCCAGCAGTTTAGGACTAGCCCCAGAGACCCAGTACTTC. It translates to CASSLGLAPETQYF.